This entry is about one T cell receptor (beta chain). Its antigen is still unknown. These data come from a study of response to subunit inactivated influenza vaccine. TCRdb recomputed calls from the RT-PCR reads with MiXCR, one row per CDR3 protein. The table lists 500,000 to 650,000 distinct CDR3 sequences, 7.6% of them singletons. Study-wide results and limits: Researchers suggested that each seasonal influenza vaccination recruits few new T cells.

The receptor was isolated from a man between 45 and 75 years old who received an inactivated influenza vaccine. Sequenced here: PBMCs from blood, sampled around 25 months after vaccination.

CDR3 bases: TGCAGTGCAAAGGCAGGGGGGGCCGTCTATGAGCAGTTCTTC. Protein product: CSAKAGGAVYEQFF. The chain carries TRBV20-1 and TRBJ2-1; D possibly uses TRBD1 or TRBD2 (7 bases each). The ends were cut back, 6 bases at V and 8 bases at J, with 20 bases in the middle. The length of the CDR3 is 14 residues. Per germline, CDR1 DFQATT and CDR2 SNEGSKA (reference sequence).